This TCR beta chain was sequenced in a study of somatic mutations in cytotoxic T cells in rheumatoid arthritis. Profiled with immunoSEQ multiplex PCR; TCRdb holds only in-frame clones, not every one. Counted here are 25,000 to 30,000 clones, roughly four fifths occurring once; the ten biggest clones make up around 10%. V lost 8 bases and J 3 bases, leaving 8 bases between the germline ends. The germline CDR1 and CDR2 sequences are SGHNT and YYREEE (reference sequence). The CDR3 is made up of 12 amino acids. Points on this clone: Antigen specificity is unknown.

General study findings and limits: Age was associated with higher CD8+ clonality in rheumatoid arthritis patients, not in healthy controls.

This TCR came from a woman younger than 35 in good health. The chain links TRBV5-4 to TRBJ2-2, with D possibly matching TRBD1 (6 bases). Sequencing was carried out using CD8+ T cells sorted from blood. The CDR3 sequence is CASNRDTGELFF. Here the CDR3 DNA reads TGTGCCAGTAACAGGGACACCGGGGAGCTGTTTTTT.